This T cell receptor (beta chain) was obtained from a study of regulatory T cells in long-lasting Graves disease. The CDR3 is made up of 16 amino acids. V gave up 7 bases and J gave up 1 base, with 21 bases separating them. Germline V gene lookup returns CDR1 SGDLS and CDR2 YYNGEE. Sample time point: newly diagnosed GD, antithyroid drugs for less than 3 months. RNA extracted from PBMCs served as the sequencing template. The TCR beta library used iRepertoire HTBI primers with Arm-PCR amplification of CDR3. TCRdb analysed the multiplex PCR reads with MiXCR anew, one entry per CDR3 protein. The sample carries 550,000 to 600,000 distinct CDR3 sequences, 15% to 20% recorded once. These data also formed part of another study, on T cells in Graves' hyperthyroidism and ophthalmopathy.

This TCR derives from a man younger than 35 with Graves disease. The sample here was peripheral blood mononuclear cells (PBMCs), taken at new diagnosis, from a patient treated with antithyroid drugs. J is TRBJ2-7 and V is TRBV9; weak D call: TRBD2 (5 bases). The CDR3 protein is CASHPTVGVSSYEQYF. In DNA, the CDR3 is TGTGCCAGCCACCCTACAGTGGGAGTCAGTTCCTACGAGCAGTACTTC.